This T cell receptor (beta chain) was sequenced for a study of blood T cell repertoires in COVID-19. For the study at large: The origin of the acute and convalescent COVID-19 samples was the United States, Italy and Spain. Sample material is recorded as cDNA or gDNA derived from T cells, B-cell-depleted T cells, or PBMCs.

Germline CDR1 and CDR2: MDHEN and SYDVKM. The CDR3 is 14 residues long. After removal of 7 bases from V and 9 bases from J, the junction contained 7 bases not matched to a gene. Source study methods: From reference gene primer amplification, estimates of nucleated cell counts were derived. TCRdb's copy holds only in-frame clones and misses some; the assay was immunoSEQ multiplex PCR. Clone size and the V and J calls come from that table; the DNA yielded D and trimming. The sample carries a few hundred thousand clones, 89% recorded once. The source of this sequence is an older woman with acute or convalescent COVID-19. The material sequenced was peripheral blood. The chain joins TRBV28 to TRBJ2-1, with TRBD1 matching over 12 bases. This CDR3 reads CASTPGTGGREQFF. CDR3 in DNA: TGTGCCAGCACCCCCGGGACAGGGGGCCGTGAGCAGTTCTTC.